These 28 T cell receptor beta chains originate from one sample sequenced in a study of T cell responses to AZD1222 COVID-19 vaccine. TCRdb's copy holds only in-frame clones and misses some; the assay was immunoSEQ multiplex PCR. The sample yields 120,000 to 150,000 clones, around 90% seen once. The sample consisted of peripheral blood, taken on day 0 of AZD1222 vaccination. The receptor source for this set is an adult in good health.

The V gene is TRBV3-1 (or the pseudogene TRBV3-2), the J gene TRBJ2-3; TRBD2 aligns across 8 bases. The germline V gene encodes CDR1 LGHDT and CDR2 YNNKEL (reference sequence). This CDR3 is 16 amino acids long. V lost 2 bases to trimming and J lost 3 bases; unmatched junction nucleotides: 7. CDR3 DNA sequence: TGTGCCAGCAGCCAAAATCGGGGGGGAAGTACAGATACGCAGTATTTT. Its protein is CASSQNRGGSTDTQYF.

V usage is TRBV30 and J usage is TRBJ1-6; tentatively, D is TRBD1 (6 bases). V lost 3 bases, J lost 10 bases, and 13 bases lay in between. CDR3 size: 13 residues. CDR1 is GTSNPN and CDR2 is SVGIG in the germline V gene (reference sequence). In DNA form, the CDR3 reads TGTGCCTGGAGCGAACAGGGTTTCTCACCCCTCCACTTT. This codes for CAWSEQGFSPLHF.

V gene TRBV7-3 combines with J gene TRBJ1-2, with TRBD1 matching 10 bases. CDR1 is SGHTA and CDR2 is FQGTGA in the germline V gene. The length of the CDR3 is 13 residues. The V segment lost 5 bases and the J segment 7 bases; nucleotides outside the gene matches: 4. CDR3 protein: CASSPDRGIGYTF. In nucleotides, the CDR3 is TGTGCCAGCAGCCCGGACAGGGGGATTGGCTACACCTTC.

This clone was observed a single time. The chain combines TRBV27 with TRBJ2-2, with TRBD1 matching 10 bases. Per the germline V gene, CDR1 is MNHEY and CDR2 is SMNVEV (reference sequence). Trimming took 2 bases from V and 7 from J; bases not matched to a gene: 7. CDR3 length: 16 residues. The DNA of the CDR3 is TGTGCCAGCAGTTTAATGGGACAGGGGACAGGCGGGGAGCTGTTTTTT. It translates to CASSLMGQGTGGELFF.

The chain has TRBV5-1 and TRBJ1-5, with a possible D match to TRBD1 (6 bases). The CDR3 is 15 amino acids. Germline V gene lookup returns CDR1 SGHRS and CDR2 YFSETQ. The ends were cut back, 4 bases at V and 6 bases at J, with 17 bases in the middle. CDR3 nucleotides: TGCGCCAGCAGCCTAACAGGGTCGGAAAGTCAGCCCCAGCATTTT. The encoded protein is CASSLTGSESQPQHF.

V gene TRBV28 combines with J gene TRBJ2-7, with D tentatively TRBD1 (5 bases). The germline V gene encodes CDR1 MDHEN and CDR2 SYDVKM. V was cut by 5 bases and J by 0 bases, with 11 bases left in between. CDR3 length equals 14 residues. CDR3 protein: CASSRRVSSYEQYF. The CDR3 nucleotides are TGTGCCAGCAGTCGCAGGGTCAGCTCCTACGAGCAGTACTTC.

This clone has only one observation. The chain recombines TRBV5-1 with TRBJ2-1, with no clear D. There are 11 residues in the CDR3. The germline CDR1 and CDR2 sequences are SGHRS and YFSETQ. The ends were cut back, 6 bases at V and 5 bases at J, with 6 bases in the middle. CDR3 amino acids: CASTNHNEQFF. CDR3 nucleotides: TGCGCCAGCACAAACCACAATGAGCAGTTCTTC.

The chain is built from TRBV19 and TRBJ2-7; D tentatively fits TRBD1 or TRBD2 (5 bases each). The germline CDR1 and CDR2 sequences are LNHDA and SQIVND (reference sequence). The CDR3 length is 14 residues. V dropped 5 bases and J dropped 5 bases, with 16 bases sitting between them. DNA of the CDR3: TGTGCCAGTAGTTCACGGGGCCAAAGGGACGAGCAGTACTTC. It specifies CASSSRGQRDEQYF.

The chain joins TRBV4-3 to TRBJ2-7, with 7 bases identical to TRBD1. The CDR3 spans 14 residues. With V trimmed by 0 bases and J by 4 bases, 3 bases remained unmatched. Germline V gene lookup returns CDR1 LGHNA and CDR2 YSLEER. CDR3: CASSQDSRGYEQYF. DNA of the CDR3: TGCGCCAGCAGCCAAGATTCCAGGGGGTACGAGCAGTACTTC.

The CDR3 region is CAWSWAGKDEQYF. In DNA, the CDR3 is TGTGCCTGGAGTTGGGCAGGGAAAGACGAGCAGTACTTC. The genes are TRBV30 and TRBJ2-7, with D possibly being TRBD1 (5 bases). This CDR3 spans 13 amino acids. V lost 2 bases and J lost 5, with 13 bases in between. CDR1 is GTSNPN and CDR2 is SVGIG in the germline V gene (reference sequence).

J is TRBJ1-2 and V is TRBV11-1; D is uncertain. The germline V gene encodes CDR1 SGHAT and CDR2 FQDESV (reference sequence). Deletions cut 5 bases from V and 1 base from J, with 14 bases between. This CDR3 is built from 15 residues. The DNA of the CDR3 is TGTGCCAGCAGCCTCCGGGGTCCCCTTAACTATGGCTACACCTTC. This gives the protein CASSLRGPLNYGYTF.

The J gene is TRBJ1-2, the V gene TRBV4-2; the match to TRBD1 covers 9 bases. V shed 3 bases and J 5 bases; nucleotides not matched to a gene: 10. Germline V gene data show CDR1 as LGHNA and CDR2 as YNFKEQ. This CDR3 comprises 16 residues. For the CDR3, the DNA is TGTGCCAGCAGCCACGTGGGGACAGGGAGTTCTTATGGCTACACCTTC. Its protein is CASSHVGTGSSYGYTF.

This rearrangement joins TRBV28 to TRBJ2-7; possibly TRBD2 for D (6 bases). V was clipped by 7 bases and J by 7 bases, with 32 bases between them. This CDR3 has 18 amino acids. Looked up from germline, CDR1 is MDHEN and CDR2 is SYDVKM. CDR3: CASNIVGRWGDAPLEQYF. CDR3 DNA sequence: TGTGCCAGCAATATTGTCGGCAGGTGGGGGGACGCACCCTTGGAGCAGTACTTC. The full variable domain, with the rest looked up from reference TRBV28 and TRBJ2-7, is DVKVTQSSRYLVKRTGEKVFLECVQDMDHENMFWYRQDPGLGLRLIYFSYDVKMKEKGDIPEGYSVSREKKERFSLILESASTNQTSMYLCASNIVGRWGDAPLEQYFGPGTRLTVT.

The rearrangement joins TRBV28 to TRBJ1-1; weak D call: TRBD1 (6 bases). Germline-derived CDR1 and CDR2 are MDHEN and SYDVKM. Trimming took 8 bases from V and 4 from J, leaving 17 bases between them. CDR3 size: 14 residues. The CDR3, as DNA: TGTGCCAGCCCACCCGCGCGGGGGCGCACTGAAGCTTTCTTT. It encodes CASPPARGRTEAFF.

The table lists this clone with a few counts. V usage is TRBV18 and J usage is TRBJ2-7; a possible D gene is TRBD1 (6 bases). Germline values: CDR1 KGHSH, CDR2 LQKENI. This CDR3 region has 15 residues. Deletions cut 0 bases from V and 2 bases from J, with 11 bases between. The CDR3 DNA reads TGTGCCAGCTCACCACCCGACAGGCCTACCTACGAGCAGTACTTC. This encodes CASSPPDRPTYEQYF.

About this clone itself: A junction boundary mismatches the germline segment, possibly from a read error. The chain is built from TRBV27 and TRBJ1-1; D is uncertain. From germline, CDR1 is MNHEY and CDR2 SMNVEV (reference sequence). CDR3 length: 14 residues. CDR3 sequence reads: CASSLSGSNTEAFF. For the CDR3, the DNA is TGTGCCAGCAGTCTATCCGGCAGTAACACTGAAGCTTTCTTT.

This chain connects TRBV7-2 to TRBJ2-2, with TRBD1 as a possible D gene (5 bases). V was cut by 3 bases and J by 0 bases, with 14 bases left in between. Germline values: CDR1 SGHTA, CDR2 FQGNSA. The CDR3 contains 17 residues. The chain's CDR3 is CASSFTGFNANTGELFF. In DNA, the CDR3 is TGTGCCAGCAGCTTCACAGGATTCAATGCGAACACCGGGGAGCTGTTTTTT. The whole variable domain, filled in from reference TRBV7-2 and TRBJ2-2, reads GAGVSQSPSNKVTEKGKDVELRCDPISGHTALYWYRQSLGQGLEFLIYFQGNSAPDKSGLPSDRFSAERTGGSVSTLTIQRTQQEDSAVYLCASSFTGFNANTGELFFGEGSRLTVL.

V and J are TRBV19 and TRBJ1-2, with TRBD1 matching over 7 bases. Trimming cost V 4 bases and J 6 bases; bases outside gene matches: 11. Per the germline V gene, CDR1 is LNHDA and CDR2 is SQIVND (reference sequence). The CDR3 loop spans 15 amino acids. CDR3 sequence reads: CASSTQSTGANGYTF. CDR3 DNA sequence: TGTGCCAGTAGTACCCAAAGTACAGGGGCGAATGGCTACACCTTC. The full variable domain, rest sourced from reference TRBV19 and TRBJ1-2, is DGGITQSPKYLFRKEGQNVTLSCEQNLNHDAMYWYRQDPGQGLRLIYYSQIVNDFQKGDIAEGYSVSREKKESFPLTVTSAQKNPTAFYLCASSTQSTGANGYTFGSGTRLTVV.

The rearrangement links TRBV19 to TRBJ1-2, with TRBD1 as a possible D gene (6 bases). Germline assignment: CDR1 LNHDA and CDR2 SQIVND (reference sequence). The CDR3 length is 15 residues. The ends were cut back, 1 base at V and 5 bases at J, with 14 bases in the middle. The CDR3 sequence is CASSIGGRDNYGYTF. In nucleotides, the CDR3 is TGTGCCAGTAGTATAGGAGGCAGGGACAATTATGGCTACACCTTC.

This CDR3 is CASSFGTGDYEQYF. CDR3 nucleotide sequence: TGTGCCAGCAGCTTCGGGACAGGGGACTACGAGCAGTACTTC. The chain carries TRBV7-2 and TRBJ2-7, with 10 bases lining up with TRBD1. This CDR3 is 14 amino acids long. The germline gives CDR1 SGHTA, CDR2 FQGNSA. V lost 3 bases, J lost 3 bases, and 2 bases stayed unmatched.

The chain has TRBV6-2 or TRBV6-3 and TRBJ2-2, with D possibly matching TRBD1 (5 bases). Germline V gene data show CDR1 as MNHEY and CDR2 as SVGEGT. Between the trimmed V and J ends, which lost 3 bases and 4 bases, there was a span of 12 bases. This CDR3 comprises 15 residues. CDR3 region: CASSYNRMSTGELFF. The CDR3 DNA sequence: TGTGCCAGCAGTTATAACAGGATGAGCACCGGGGAGCTGTTTTTT.

The genes are TRBV27 and TRBJ1-2, with 10 bases identical to TRBD1. The V gene's germline CDR1 is MNHEY and CDR2 SMNVEV (reference sequence). The CDR3 has 13 residues. J gave up 7 bases and V 5 bases, and 4 bases lay outside the gene matches. In DNA, the CDR3 is TGTGCCAGCAGTCCCTGGGACAGGGGTGGCTACACCTTC. It yields the protein CASSPWDRGGYTF.

The CDR3 DNA reads as TGCGCCAGCAGCGGACAGGGTAGCTCCTACAATGAGCAGTTCTTC. Amino acids: CASSGQGSSYNEQFF. This chain uses TRBV5-1 with TRBJ2-1; 8 bases align to TRBD1. Germline CDR1 is SGHRS and CDR2 is YFSETQ. V trimming: 4 bases; J trimming: 0 bases; junction bases outside the gene matches: 3. CDR3 length equals 15 residues.

The chain has TRBV4-2 and TRBJ1-4; maybe TRBD1 (6 bases). The germline V and J ends were trimmed by 0 bases and 5 bases, with 13 bases remaining between them. The V gene's germline CDR1 is LGHNA and CDR2 YNFKEQ. This CDR3 contains 16 residues. The CDR3 loop reads CASSQEATGLNEKLFF. The CDR3, as DNA: TGTGCCAGCAGCCAAGAGGCGACAGGTTTAAATGAAAAACTGTTTTTT.

The chain joins TRBV6-5 to TRBJ1-2; D is possibly TRBD1 (5 bases). Trimming stripped 2 bases from V and 4 bases from J, with 11 bases between. CDR3 length equals 14 residues. The germline V gene encodes CDR1 MNHEY and CDR2 SVGAGI. CDR3 nucleotide sequence: TGTGCCAGCAGTTACGTGAGGGGTAGCTATGGCTACACCTTC. Its protein product is CASSYVRGSYGYTF.

This rearrangement joins TRBV5-1 to TRBJ1-6; TRBD1 agrees at 10 bases. This CDR3 region has 14 residues. V gave up 2 bases and J gave up 10 bases; unmatched junction bases: 3. CDR1 and CDR2 (germline): SGHRS, YFSETQ. The CDR3 sequence: CASSFGTGESPLHF. CDR3 nucleotide sequence: TGCGCCAGCAGCTTTGGGACAGGGGAGTCACCCCTCCACTTT.

The chain employs TRBV6-5 and TRBJ2-6, with D unclear. Trimming left V 2 bases short and J 2 bases short, with 10 bases between. CDR3 length: 16 amino acids. CDR1 MNHEY and CDR2 SVGAGI come from the germline V gene. The CDR3 nucleotides read TGTGCCAGCAGTTACCCTCCCGGAGCTGGGGCCAACGTCCTGACTTTC. This sequence encodes CASSYPPGAGANVLTF.

The rearrangement links TRBV4-3 to TRBJ1-2, with D maybe TRBD1 (5 bases). The germline V gene encodes CDR1 LGHNA and CDR2 YSLEER. The length of the CDR3 is 9 residues. CDR3 amino acids: CPGDCGYTF. In DNA, the CDR3 is TGCCCGGGGGATTGTGGCTACACCTTC.